Sequencing of this T cell receptor beta chain was carried out in a study of metastatic and nonmetastatic thyroid tumors. Study overall: Repertoires from malignant and benign thyroid patients were compared across blood and tumor or nodule tissue.

The CDR3 has 14 amino acids. Germline-derived CDR1 and CDR2 are SGHDT and YYEEEE. The V and J ends lost 2 bases and 4 bases respectively, with 12 bases between them. General observations from the study: Within blood and tumor, benign nodules reportedly had significantly lower TCR beta diversity than malignant thyroid tumors did.

Comments on this clone: What it binds is not known.

No patient received treatment before thyroid surgery. Authors' analysis steps: Clinicopathological groups differed in CDR3, with these differences serving to build a distant-metastasis classifier for papillary thyroid cancer. TCRdb re-called clones from the PCR reads using MiXCR. The V and J calls, along with clone size, are taken from TCRdb and not from the paper's own processing. The sample comprises 15,000 to 20,000 clones, 35% to 40% of which are singletons, and roughly 26% rests with the top ten. The sample was tumor tissue. The sequence came from a female donor with papillary thyroid cancer or a benign thyroid nodule (not recorded which). Some clones in this sample may be carry-over from other donors' samples. The rearrangement links TRBV5-6 to TRBJ1-2; D is uncertain. The CDR3 sequence is CASSFDRQFYGYTF. CDR3 DNA sequence: TGTGCCAGCAGCTTCGACCGACAATTCTATGGCTACACCTTC.